This is a list of T cell receptor beta chains from one sample in a study of shared clonotypes between healthy human individuals. The method was immunoSEQ multiplex PCR; TCRdb's version includes in-frame clones alone and lacks a portion of them. The repertoire has millions of clones, 85% to 95% of them found once; the top ten carry under 0.15%. The sample was naive CD4+ T cells sorted from blood. These receptor sequences come from a man aged 18 to 29 in good health. The CDR3 runs from the conserved cysteine through the conserved F or W. D genes are given only for firm matches.

j_gene,v_gene,d_gene,CDR3nt,CDR3aa
TRBJ2-3,TRBV4-1,-,TGCGCCAGCAGCCAAGATGGGGGCGGGACAGATACGCAGTATTTT,CASSQDGGGTDTQYF
TRBJ2-7,TRBV4-1,TRBD1,TGCGCCAGCAGCCAAGGTAGACAGGGAGTCTACGAGCAGTACTTC,CASSQGRQGVYEQYF
TRBJ2-7,TRBV18,TRBD2,TGTGCCAGCTCACGGGAGGGAACCTACGAGCAGTACTTC,CASSREGTYEQYF
TRBJ1-5,TRBV28,TRBD1,TGTGCCAGCAGTGCAGGGGGCTCCACTCAGCCCCAGCATTTT,CASSAGGSTQPQHF
TRBJ1-1,TRBV2,-,TGTGCCATACCGGGCCGTATAGAAGCTTTCTTT,CAIPGRIEAFF
TRBJ2-1,TRBV4-2,-,TGTGCCAGCAGCCAAGATTGGGGCTACAATGAGCAGTTCTTC,CASSQDWGYNEQFF
TRBJ1-4,TRBV27,TRBD1,TGTGCCAGCAGGAAGCAGGGGGCAGGGGAAAAACTGTTTTTT,CASRKQGAGEKLFF
TRBJ2-7,TRBV6-1,TRBD1,TGTGCCACCACACAGGGGGCGGGCGAGCAGTACTTC,CATTQGAGEQYF
TRBJ2-5,TRBV2,-,TGTGCCAGCAGTCGAACCCAAGAGACCCAGTACTTC,CASSRTQETQYF
TRBJ1-1,TRBV10-2,TRBD1,TGCGCCAGCCACCTGGGACAGGGAAACAGTGCTTTCTTT,CASHLGQGNSAFF
TRBJ2-7,TRBV7-9,TRBD2,TGTGCCAGCAGCTTAGCCCTAGCGGGGGGGAACGAGCACCAACAATTC,CASSLALAGGNEHQQF
TRBJ1-4,TRBV2,-,TGTGCCTCTTTGGGGGCGGAAAAACTGTTTTTT,CASLGAEKLFF